Only a few counts were recorded for the clone carrying this T cell receptor beta chain. The data were obtained in a study of blood T cells in healthy people across ages. The second PCR ran roughly 7 to 12 cycles with a sample-barcoded 5' primer and J-beta primers. From the 5' RACE reads, TCRdb called clonotypes with MiXCR, one entry per CDR3 protein. The sample records hundreds of thousands of distinct CDR3 sequences, approximately 30% being singletons. Material for sequencing was blood. This TCR came from an elderly woman in good health.

CDR3 sequence reads: CASSNRDRPHTEAFF. For the CDR3, the DNA is TGTGCCAGCAGTAATCGGGACAGGCCACACACTGAAGCTTTCTTT. The chain uses TRBV6-2 or TRBV6-3 and TRBJ1-1; 8 bases map to TRBD1. J gave up 3 bases and V 5 bases, and 8 bases lay outside the gene matches. Germline CDR1 is MNHEY and CDR2 is SVGEGT. The CDR3 is made up of 15 amino acids.